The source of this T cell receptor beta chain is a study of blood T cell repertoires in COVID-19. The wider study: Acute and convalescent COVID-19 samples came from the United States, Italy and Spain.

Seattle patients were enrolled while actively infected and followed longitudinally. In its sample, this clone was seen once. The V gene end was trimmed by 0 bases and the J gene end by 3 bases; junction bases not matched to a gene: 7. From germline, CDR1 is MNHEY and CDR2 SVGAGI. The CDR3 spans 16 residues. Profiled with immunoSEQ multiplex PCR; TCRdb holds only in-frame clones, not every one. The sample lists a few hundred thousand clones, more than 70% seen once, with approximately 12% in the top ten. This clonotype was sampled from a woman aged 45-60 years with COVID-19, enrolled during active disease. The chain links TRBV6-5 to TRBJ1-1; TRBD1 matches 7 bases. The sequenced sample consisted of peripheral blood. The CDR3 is CASSYSGGRIDTEAFF. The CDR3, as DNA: TGTGCCAGCAGTTACTCAGGGGGCCGTATTGACACTGAAGCTTTCTTT.